The 17 T cell receptor beta chains listed next were all sequenced from one sample in a study of T cells in Graves' hyperthyroidism and ophthalmopathy. What was amplified from RNA transcripts were TCR beta CDR3 regions. RT-PCR in the first round (using the HTBI primer set) targeted the TCR CDR3. Using its own MiXCR run on the multiplex PCR reads, TCRdb lists one record per CDR3 protein. The table has roughly 500,000 distinct CDR3 sequences, approximately 44% seen once. What was sequenced was peripheral blood or thyroid tissue (not recorded which). Receptors originate from an adult woman with Graves' disease, either hyperthyroidism or ophthalmopathy (not recorded which).

Here the CDR3 DNA reads TGCAGCGTTGAAACAGGGGAACACTACGAGCAGTACTTC. Protein product: CSVETGEHYEQYF. The V call is TRBV29-1, the J call TRBJ2-7; TRBD1 aligns across 7 bases. CDR1 SQVTM and CDR2 ANQGSEA come from the germline V gene. Trimming took 2 bases from V and 3 from J; bases not matched to a gene: 4. The CDR3 loop spans 13 amino acids.

This clonotype appeared many times. The chain uses TRBV20-1 and TRBJ2-2; 12 positions match TRBD2. The germline gives CDR1 DFQATT, CDR2 SNEGSKA (reference sequence). This CDR3 has 15 amino acids. Losses at the gene ends were 6 bases for V and 6 bases for J; bases not matched to a gene: 8. CDR3 amino acids: CSAGDASGRAGELFF. The CDR3 DNA reads TGCAGTGCGGGAGACGCTAGCGGGAGGGCCGGGGAGCTGTTTTTT.

The chain uses TRBV3-1 and TRBJ2-2; 8 bases line up with TRBD2. With V trimmed by 6 bases and J by 1 base, 4 bases remained unmatched. In germline, CDR1 is LGHDT, CDR2 YNNKEL (reference sequence). The CDR3 consists of 15 residues. In nucleotides, the CDR3 is TGTGCCAGCAGTCCGACTAGCGTGAACACCGGGGAGCTGTTTTTT. Translation: CASSPTSVNTGELFF.

This clonotype was observed a few times. The J gene is TRBJ2-3, the V gene TRBV29-1; 9 bases align to TRBD2. Germline lookup yields CDR1 SQVTM and CDR2 ANQGSEA. The junction had 4 bases not matched to a gene; V was cut back by 7 bases and J by 5 bases. The CDR3 consists of 12 residues. Written as DNA, the CDR3 is TGCAGCGCGGGACTAGCCGGAGATACGCAGTATTTT. The encoded protein is CSAGLAGDTQYF.

The chain couples TRBV12-3 or TRBV12-4 to TRBJ2-6, with 9 bases matching TRBD1. The CDR3 length is 17 residues. J lost 6 bases, V lost 5 bases, and 11 bases had no gene match. The CDR3 nucleotides are TGTGCCAGCAGTGGCAGGACAGGGGACTTCAAGGCCAACGTCCTGACTTTC. It is translated as CASSGRTGDFKANVLTF.

The chain recombines TRBV30 with TRBJ2-7; D unresolved. This CDR3 region has 13 residues. Trimming stripped 2 bases from V and 4 bases from J, with 12 bases between. Germline assignment: CDR1 GTSNPN and CDR2 SVGIG (reference sequence). CDR3 bases: TGTGCCTGGAGTATTTACTCCTCTTACGAGCAGTACTTC. Translation: CAWSIYSSYEQYF.

This clonotype came up many times. V and J are TRBV7-8 and TRBJ2-2; D not resolved. V lost 6 bases and J lost 6, with 14 bases in between. Looked up from germline, CDR1 is SGHVS and CDR2 is FQNEAQ. There are 14 residues in the CDR3. The CDR3 sequence: CASRGGVVPGELFF. The CDR3, as DNA: TGTGCCAGCAGGGGCGGAGTCGTACCCGGGGAGCTGTTTTTT.

Comments on this clonotype: Germline is not matched at one junction end, which may reflect a read error. This chain links TRBV6-1 with TRBJ2-6, with 8 positions matching TRBD2. The CDR3 has 16 amino acids. Germline V gene data show CDR1 as MNHNS and CDR2 as SASEGT. CDR3 sequence reads: CAGRGAGDSGANALTF. The CDR3 nucleotides are TGTGCCGGAAGAGGAGCGGGGGATTCTGGGGCCAACGCCCTGACTTTC.

In its sample, this clonotype was seen many times. The chain has TRBV5-1 and TRBJ2-5; weak D call: TRBD2 (6 bases). Germline V gives CDR1 SGHRS, CDR2 YFSETQ. Trimming took off 3 bases at V and 4 bases at J, with 13 bases between the two ends. This CDR3 is built from 14 residues. CDR3 amino acids: CASSSGAGRETQYF. DNA for the CDR3: TGCGCCAGCAGCTCTGGTGCGGGGAGAGAGACCCAGTACTTC.

This clonotype has ten or more counts. V and J are TRBV5-1 and TRBJ2-7; perhaps D is TRBD1 or TRBD2 (5 bases each). CDR3 length equals 17 residues. Germline V gives CDR1 SGHRS, CDR2 YFSETQ. V shed 0 bases and J shed 2 bases, with 18 bases lying between them. This chain's CDR3 is CASSLEEDNRGTYEQYF. The DNA of the CDR3 is TGCGCCAGCAGCTTGGAAGAGGACAATCGGGGCACCTACGAGCAGTACTTC. Drawing the rest from reference TRBV5-1 and TRBJ2-7, the complete variable domain is KAGVTQTPRYLIKTRGQQVTLSCSPISGHRSVSWYQQTPGQGLQFLFEYFSETQRNKGNFPGRFSGRQFSNSRSEMNVSTLELGDSALYLCASSLEEDNRGTYEQYFGPGTRLTVT.

This clonotype was found many times. V and J are TRBV20-1 and TRBJ1-3; 7 positions agree with TRBD1. Trimming took 0 bases from V and 3 from J; bases not matched to a gene: 2. Germline V gene data show CDR1 as DFQATT and CDR2 as SNEGSKA (reference sequence). There are 14 residues in the CDR3. CDR3 sequence reads: CSARDDRVGNTIYF. In DNA, the CDR3 is TGCAGTGCTAGAGATGACAGGGTTGGAAACACCATATATTTT.

To note about this clonotype: Sequence at one end of the junction differs from germline and may be a read error. The rearrangement uses TRBV10-3 and TRBJ2-5; no firm D call. Germline-derived CDR1 and CDR2 are ENHRY and SYGVKD. This CDR3 is built from 16 residues. As DNA, the CDR3 is TGTGCCAGCAGTGAATACTCCATTCGGATACAAGAGACCCAGTACTTC. This sequence encodes CASSEYSIRIQETQYF.

This clonotype showed up many times. The rearrangement links TRBV7-2 to TRBJ2-7, with TRBD2 as a possible D gene (6 bases). CDR3 length: 13 residues. CDR1 is SGHTA and CDR2 is FQGNSA in the germline V gene. V was clipped by 5 bases and J by 4 bases, with 12 bases between them. CDR3 bases: TGTGCCAGCAGCGTCGACGGGACTTACGAGCAGTACTTC. Translation gives CASSVDGTYEQYF.

This sequence joins TRBV19 and TRBJ1-5; TRBD1 aligns across 7 bases. Losses at the gene ends were 5 bases for V and 5 bases for J; bases not matched to a gene: 6. This CDR3 is 14 amino acids long. Per germline, CDR1 LNHDA and CDR2 SQIVND (reference sequence). The CDR3 coding sequence is TGTGCCAGTAGTGCGGGACAGAAAGATCAGCCCCAGCATTTT. Translation gives CASSAGQKDQPQHF.

This clonotype was observed at least ten times. The CDR3 coding sequence is TGTGCCAGCAGGGAGAATACAGGGTCCGGCTACACCTTC. Amino acids: CASRENTGSGYTF. The chain couples TRBV12-3 or TRBV12-4 to TRBJ1-2, with a possible D match to TRBD1 (6 bases). The CDR3 runs to 13 residues. V was pared by 6 bases and J by 8 bases, with 16 bases between.

V and J are TRBV25-1 and TRBJ1-2; 9 bases line up with TRBD1. Germline V gives CDR1 MGHDK, CDR2 SYGVNS. The V and J ends lost 4 bases and 13 bases, in that order; junction bases with no gene match: 13. This CDR3 has 14 residues. CDR3 in DNA: TGTGCCAGCAGTGCGAATACCGGGACAGGGTTCCGCACCTTC. The encoded protein is CASSANTGTGFRTF.

V is TRBV20-1 and J is TRBJ2-7, with 15 bases that match TRBD2. J gave up 3 bases and V 5 bases, and 5 bases lay outside the gene matches. CDR1 is DFQATT, CDR2 SNEGSKA, per germline (reference sequence). This CDR3 comprises 15 residues. CDR3 sequence (DNA): TGCAGTGCTCCTGGACTAGCGGGGGGGAACTACGAGCAGTACTTC. Its protein product is CSAPGLAGGNYEQYF.